The table lists the clone carrying this TCR beta chain with many counts. Time point in this sample: newly diagnosed GD, antithyroid drugs for less than 3 months. RNA extracted from PBMCs served as the sequencing template. These data originate in a study of regulatory T cells in long-lasting Graves disease. CDR3 regions were amplified by Arm-PCR using iRepertoire HTBI primers to build TCR beta libraries. Using its own MiXCR run on the multiplex PCR reads, TCRdb lists one record per CDR3 protein. The sample records roughly 610,000 distinct CDR3 sequences, about 16% being singletons. Trimming cost V 5 bases and J 4 bases, with 9 bases left between them. This CDR3 has 13 amino acids. Germline V gene sequence: CDR1 SGHAT, CDR2 FQNNGV. These sequences were also reported in another study, on T cells in Graves' hyperthyroidism and ophthalmopathy.

The chain joins TRBV11-2 to TRBJ2-1; D perhaps matches TRBD2 (5 bases). This receptor was taken from a man between 18 and 29 years old with Graves disease. This specimen consisted of peripheral blood mononuclear cells (PBMCs), obtained at new diagnosis, from a patient treated with antithyroid drugs. The CDR3 region has the DNA TGTGCCAGCAGCCGTAGACTATACAATGAGCAGTTCTTC. Protein product: CASSRRLYNEQFF.